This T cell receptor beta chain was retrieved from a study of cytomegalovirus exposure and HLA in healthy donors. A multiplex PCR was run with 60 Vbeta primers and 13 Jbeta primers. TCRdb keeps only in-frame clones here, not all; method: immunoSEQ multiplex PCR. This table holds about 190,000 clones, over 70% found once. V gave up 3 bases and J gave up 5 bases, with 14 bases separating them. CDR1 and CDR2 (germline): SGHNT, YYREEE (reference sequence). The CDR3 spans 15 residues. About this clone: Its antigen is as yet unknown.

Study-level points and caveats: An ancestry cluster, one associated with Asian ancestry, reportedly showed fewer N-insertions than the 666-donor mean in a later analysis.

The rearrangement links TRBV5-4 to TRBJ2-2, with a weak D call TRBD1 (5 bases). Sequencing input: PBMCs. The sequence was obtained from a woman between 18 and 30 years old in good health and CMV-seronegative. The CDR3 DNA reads TGTGCCAGCAGCTCCGTGACAGTTGAGACCGGGGAGCTGTTTTTT. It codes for CASSSVTVETGELFF.